The T cell receptor (beta chain) described here comes from a study of T cell responses to AZD1222 COVID-19 vaccine listed by TCRdb under 2021. Broadly, across the study: TCR sequencing was performed for roughly 250 trial participants, of whom about 200 were given two doses of AZD1222 and approximately 26 were given two doses of MenACWY control vaccine. Trial participants were enrolled by age into subgroups of 18-55, 56-69 and 70-plus years, and 148, 28 and 57 TCR-sequenced participants, respectively, were included in these subgroups. Points the paper makes about the study in general: Because no samples from the day 14 peak response were available, repertoires could be characterized only after the peak T cell response. Participants were mostly white British and included more females than males, and it was suggested by the authors that clonal diversity may have been underestimated. A significant rise in spike-specific TCR breadth and depth was observed after two AZD1222 doses relative to day 0 and relative to MenACWY recipients. Vaccine-associated CD4 TCRs spanned the whole spike protein, with dominant responses in regions 160-218 and 743-854. Conclusions about previously exposed vaccinees were limited because only six AZD1222 recipients were SARS-CoV-2 seropositive at baseline. In the small 56-69-year group, the increase in depth fell short of significance, most likely because of low power. Reportedly, almost half of the unique spike-specific TCRs recognized epitopes lying outside the regions that are mutated in the B.1.351 and B.1.1.7 variants.

A single count supports this clone. No antigen is known for it. At one end, the junction sequence differs from germline, possibly due to a read error. The germline V gene (reference sequence) supplies CDR1 MNHNY and CDR2 SVGAGI. The CDR3 starts with the cysteine, ends with the phenylalanine, and has 16 residues. Kept here is only the CDR3 DNA, which spans 48 bases and is read in frame from base 1. The meaning of the sample's time point label: about 28 days (+/-7) after the second vaccine dose. AZD1222 recipients whose second dose came at about 4 weeks and those whose second dose came at about 12 weeks were combined into one group, since spike-specific TCR depth and breadth did not differ between the two schedules. The vaccinee samples were drawn from two UK trials, COV001 and COV002, one of which was a single-blind randomized controlled phase 2/3 trial testing AZD1222 (ChAdOx1 nCoV-19) in healthy adults. Trial participant PBMC samples were collected at day 0 and day 28 after the second dose for TCRbeta chain sequencing.

The CDR3 regions of human TCRbeta chains were subjected to immunosequencing. On the authors' methods: TCRs in the repertoires were matched against a reference library of SARS-CoV-2-specific TCRs that had been generated with the MIRA antigen-specificity platform. Breadth was defined as the fraction of unique TCRs that were SARS-CoV-2-associated. Depth was defined as the fraction of total T cells that were SARS-CoV-2-associated. Using the MIRA data, every spike-specific TCR was mapped to the spike region that the TCR reacted to and assigned to either a CD4 or a CD8 class. Log10-transformed breadth and depth values were compared by one-way ANOVA with Sidak's multiple comparisons tests. TCRdb took this table from immuneACCESS and kept in-frame rearrangements with V and J called. Such tables lack part of the clones; where checked against another copy, unresolved V genes explain under half of the gap, and the rest is unexplained. Clone size and V and J calls were adopted from that table, with D and trimming inferred from the DNA. Present in this sample are about 140,000 clones, roughly 92% of which were seen just once. Around 3.5% of the sample is held by the ten biggest clonotypes.

Recombination linked TRBV6-6 to TRBJ1-3; TRBD1 aligns with 7 central bases. The sequenced sample was peripheral blood, obtained 28 days after the second AZD1222 dose. The TCR was taken from an adult who received the AZD1222 COVID-19 vaccine. The CDR3 region: CASSPPGTASVNTIYF. DNA sequence: TGTGCCAGCAGTCCCCCCGGGACAGCCTCTGTAAACACCATATATTTT.